This T cell receptor (beta chain) was sequenced for a study of shared clonotypes between healthy human individuals. Study processing details: Filtering differed for immunoSEQ, which gave only junction sequences without quality scores. The assay was immunoSEQ multiplex PCR, and TCRdb's table has in-frame clones only and misses some. V and J calls and clone size follow that table, whereas D and trimming were derived from the DNA. This sample has millions of clones, with 85% to 95% found just once. CDR3 size: 15 residues. Per germline, CDR1 SGHDT and CDR2 YYEEEE. V shed 0 bases and J shed 10 bases, with 16 bases lying between them.

Input material: naive CD4+ T cells sorted from blood. The sample's subset: CD45RA+ positively selected. V gene TRBV5-6 combines with J gene TRBJ1-4; TRBD1 is a possible D gene (5 bases). The sequence was collected from a man between 18 and 35 years old in good health. The CDR3 DNA sequence: TGTGCCAGCAGCTTGGGGACACAGCCCAAGGGAAAACTGTTTTTT. Its translation: CASSLGTQPKGKLFF.